These 30 T cell receptor beta chains came from one sample sequenced in a study of shared clonotypes between healthy human individuals. CD45RO-negative CD8 cells positively selected for CCR7 made up the naive population, which excluded terminally differentiated effector memory CD45RA+ cells. This table comes from immunoSEQ multiplex PCR, and its TCRdb copy is limited to in-frame clones, with some not included. The table shows about 2,200,000 clones, with about 92% occurring only once. The material sequenced was naive CD8+ T cells from PBMCs. The receptors come from a man between 18 and 35 years old in good health. Some clones in this sample may be carry-over from other donors' samples.

The rearrangement uses TRBV6-1 and TRBJ1-3; D not certain. This CDR3 comprises 12 residues. The V and J ends lost 3 bases and 2 bases respectively, with 2 bases between them. The germline V gene encodes CDR1 MNHNS and CDR2 SASEGT. In DNA form, the CDR3 reads TGTGCCAGCAGTGACGCTGGAAACACCATATATTTT. As protein: CASSDAGNTIYF.

This clone was found once. The CDR3 DNA follows: TGTGCCAGCAGCCCCTCCGCCGGCTCCTACAATGAGCAGTTCTTC. Its translation: CASSPSAGSYNEQFF. V is TRBV11-3 and J is TRBJ2-1; no clear D gene. The germline V gene encodes CDR1 SGHNT and CDR2 YENEEA. V lost 5 bases, J lost 0 bases, and 11 bases lay in between. CDR3 length: 15 amino acids.

This sequence joins TRBV4-1 and TRBJ2-7; TRBD2 matches at 7 bases. Trimming cost V 2 bases and J 4 bases; bases outside gene matches: 11. The CDR3 is 16 amino acids. Germline values: CDR1 MGHRA, CDR2 YSYEKL. CDR3 loop: CASSQSRASGQYEQYF. The CDR3 nucleotides read TGCGCCAGCAGCCAATCCCGGGCTAGCGGACAATACGAGCAGTACTTC.

The V and J genes are TRBV28 and TRBJ1-5; D ambiguous. Germline-derived CDR1 and CDR2 are MDHEN and SYDVKM. Trimming pared 2 bases from V and 4 bases from J, leaving 9 bases between. The CDR3 is 14 residues long. CDR3 nucleotides: TGTGCCAGCAGTTTAGACGGGAAGAATCAGCCCCAGCATTTT. Translation: CASSLDGKNQPQHF.

This sequence joins TRBV19 and TRBJ2-2; possible D gene TRBD2, 6 bases. CDR1 and CDR2 (germline): LNHDA, SQIVND (reference sequence). The length of the CDR3 is 14 residues. Trimming left V 6 bases short and J 7 bases short, with 15 bases between. The CDR3, as DNA: TGTGCCAGTAGCCGGGACCCCGGGGGCGGGGAGCTGTTTTTT. This codes for CASSRDPGGGELFF.

The chain joins TRBV7-9 to TRBJ2-1; the D gene is possibly TRBD1 (6 bases). CDR3 length: 14 amino acids. Trimming removed 5 bases at V and 10 bases at J, with 18 bases between. Germline CDR1 reads SEHNR; CDR2 reads FQNEAQ (reference sequence). The CDR3 sequence: CASSTRLRDTEQFF. CDR3 nucleotide sequence: TGTGCCAGCAGCACTCGACTCCGGGACACGGAGCAGTTCTTC.

The CDR3 DNA sequence: TGTGCCATCAGTTTCAGGGTAATAAGCTCTGGGGCCAACGTCCTGACTTTC. Translating it yields CAISFRVISSGANVLTF. V usage is TRBV10-3 and J usage is TRBJ2-6; D is possibly TRBD1 (5 bases). V was trimmed by 5 bases and J by 0 bases, leaving 14 bases between them. Germline assignment: CDR1 ENHRY and CDR2 SYGVKD. The CDR3 consists of 17 residues.

The chain has TRBV27 and TRBJ2-1, with 8 bases matching TRBD2. The CDR3 contains 16 residues. Germline assignment: CDR1 MNHEY and CDR2 SMNVEV (reference sequence). Trimming cost V 0 bases and J 3 bases; bases outside gene matches: 4. This CDR3 is CASSLSGSGNYNEQFF. For the CDR3, the DNA is TGTGCCAGCAGTTTATCGGGTAGCGGGAACTACAATGAGCAGTTCTTC.

The chain recombines TRBV5-6 with TRBJ2-5; perhaps TRBD2 as D (6 bases). The CDR3 contains 12 residues. Trimming took off 4 bases at V and 11 bases at J, with 15 bases between the two ends. Germline CDR1 SGHDT, CDR2 YYEEEE. This CDR3 is CASSPGLGRQYF. The CDR3, as DNA: TGTGCCAGCAGCCCGGGTCTCGGGAGACAGTACTTC.

The gene calls are TRBV29-1 and TRBJ2-1; the D gene could be TRBD1 or TRBD2 (5 bases each). This CDR3 contains 14 residues. Germline V gene lookup returns CDR1 SQVTM and CDR2 ANQGSEA. V gave up 5 bases and J gave up 1 base, with 12 bases separating them. The DNA for the CDR3 is TGCAGCGTTTTTGGGTGGGGGTCCTACAATGAGCAGTTCTTC. It translates to CSVFGWGSYNEQFF.

The V call is TRBV19, the J call TRBJ2-1; 10 nucleotides line up with TRBD2. Looked up from germline, CDR1 is LNHDA and CDR2 is SQIVND (reference sequence). CDR3 length equals 13 residues. With 2 bases clipped from V and 10 bases from J, the junction kept 2 bases outside the gene matches. This CDR3 is CASSILAGEEQFF. Here the CDR3 DNA reads TGTGCCAGTAGTATACTAGCGGGGGAAGAGCAGTTCTTC. The full variable domain, completed using reference TRBV19 and TRBJ2-1, is DGGITQSPKYLFRKEGQNVTLSCEQNLNHDAMYWYRQDPGQGLRLIYYSQIVNDFQKGDIAEGYSVSREKKESFPLTVTSAQKNPTAFYLCASSILAGEEQFFGPGTRLTVL.

This chain joins TRBV7-8 and TRBJ2-1; the match to TRBD2 covers 12 bases. V gave up 3 bases and J gave up 4 bases; unmatched junction bases: 4. The CDR3 runs to 16 residues. The germline gives CDR1 SGHVS, CDR2 FQNEAQ. The CDR3 bases are TGTGCCAGCAGCTTGAAAGGACTAGCGGGATACAATGAGCAGTTCTTC. This encodes CASSLKGLAGYNEQFF.

The chain employs TRBV10-3 and TRBJ2-3, with TRBD2 matching over 7 bases. The V gene's germline CDR1 is ENHRY and CDR2 SYGVKD. This CDR3 is 14 amino acids long. V trimming: 3 bases; J trimming: 5 bases; junction bases outside the gene matches: 5. This CDR3 is CAISDREAGDTQYF. The CDR3 nucleotides read TGTGCCATCAGTGACCGGGAGGCTGGAGATACGCAGTATTTT.

The chain is built from TRBV11-2 and TRBJ2-1; D tentatively reads TRBD1 or TRBD2 (5 bases each). This CDR3 has 15 amino acids. Looked up from germline, CDR1 is SGHAT and CDR2 is FQNNGV. Trimming took 5 bases from V and 5 from J, leaving 16 bases between them. CDR3 protein: CASSANPGPNNEQFF. For the CDR3, the DNA is TGTGCCAGCAGCGCTAACCCGGGACCTAACAATGAGCAGTTCTTC.

The chain links TRBV14 to TRBJ2-4; possible D gene TRBD2, 6 bases. CDR3 length: 16 amino acids. Germline CDR1 reads SGHDN; CDR2 reads FVKESK. V shed 1 base and J shed 3 bases, with 13 bases lying between them. CDR3 protein: CASSQASAGYKNIQYF. CDR3 bases: TGTGCCAGCAGCCAAGCTTCGGCGGGGTACAAAAACATTCAGTACTTC.

The genes are TRBV9 and TRBJ1-2; D ambiguous. CDR1 is SGDLS and CDR2 is YYNGEE in the germline V gene. CDR3 length: 11 amino acids. Deletions cut 7 bases from V and 8 bases from J, with 12 bases between. In DNA form, the CDR3 reads TGTGCCAGCTCCCTGAGTGGGGGCTACACCTTC. Protein sequence: CASSLSGGYTF.

The genes are TRBV4-1 and TRBJ2-5, with D possibly TRBD1 on 5 matching bases. The germline CDR1 and CDR2 sequences are MGHRA and YSYEKL. V lost 4 bases and J 5 bases, leaving 17 bases between the germline ends. This CDR3 spans 15 amino acids. The DNA of the CDR3 is TGCGCCAGCAGCCCCCCCGAAGGGGCATGGGAGACCCAGTACTTC. It encodes CASSPPEGAWETQYF.

This sequence joins TRBV4-1 and TRBJ2-1, with 14 positions matching TRBD2. CDR3 length equals 16 residues. CDR1 and CDR2 from the germline V gene are MGHRA and YSYEKL. After removal of 5 bases from V and 7 bases from J, the junction contained 7 bases not matched to a gene. For the CDR3, the DNA is TGCGCCAGCAGCGACCGGACTAGCGGGAGGATGAATGAGCAGTTCTTC. Protein sequence: CASSDRTSGRMNEQFF.

The V call is TRBV10-3, the J call TRBJ2-1; 7 bases line up with TRBD2. Germline CDR1 and CDR2: ENHRY and SYGVKD. The CDR3 is 15 amino acids. Unmatched junction bases numbered 0, after V lost 0 bases and J lost 1 base. The CDR3 DNA sequence: TGTGCCATCAGTGAGTCGGGACTATCCTACAATGAGCAGTTCTTC. This encodes CAISESGLSYNEQFF.

This chain links TRBV7-9 with TRBJ1-1, with D possibly TRBD1 on 6 matching bases. Germline V gene sequence: CDR1 SEHNR, CDR2 FQNEAQ (reference sequence). This CDR3 region has 17 residues. V lost 5 bases and J lost 4, with 23 bases in between. As DNA, the CDR3 is TGTGCCAGCAGCACACATAGAGTGGGGGCCCCGATCACTGAAGCTTTCTTT. Its protein is CASSTHRVGAPITEAFF.

The V gene is TRBV28, the J gene TRBJ2-4; perhaps TRBD2 as D (5 bases). The germline gives CDR1 MDHEN, CDR2 SYDVKM. The CDR3 has 14 amino acids. V lost 3 bases and J 1 base, leaving 7 bases between the germline ends. CDR3 coding DNA: TGTGCCAGCAGTTTTCGAGGGGCCAAAAACATTCAGTACTTC. Translating gives CASSFRGAKNIQYF.

The chain joins TRBV7-3 to TRBJ2-1, with 10 bases matching TRBD2. This CDR3 contains 17 residues. Germline V gives CDR1 SGHTA, CDR2 FQGTGA. Losses at the gene ends were 4 bases for V and 0 bases for J; bases not matched to a gene: 6. As DNA, the CDR3 is TGTGCCAGCAGCTCATATCCTAGCGGGAGCTCCTACAATGAGCAGTTCTTC. Translated, it gives CASSSYPSGSSYNEQFF.

The sample holds one count of this clone. V usage is TRBV28 and J usage is TRBJ2-7, with TRBD2 as a possible D gene (8 bases). V shed 5 bases and J shed 2 bases, with 16 bases lying between them. This CDR3 comprises 15 residues. Germline CDR1 and CDR2: MDHEN and SYDVKM. CDR3 region: CASSAYRGLAYEQYF. The CDR3 DNA is TGTGCCAGCAGTGCGTACAGGGGACTAGCCTACGAGCAGTACTTC.

This clone was picked up one time. V is TRBV9 and J is TRBJ2-7; D is unresolved. Germline V gives CDR1 SGDLS, CDR2 YYNGEE. V was cut by 3 bases and J by 2 bases, with 15 bases left in between. This CDR3 contains 15 residues. The CDR3 DNA reads TGTGCCAGCAGCGCCTCGGGCACCGCAGCCTACGAGCAGTACTTC. Residues: CASSASGTAAYEQYF.

J is TRBJ2-7 and V is TRBV6-1, with D perhaps given as TRBD1 or TRBD2 (6 bases each). Trimming stripped 3 bases from V and 3 bases from J, with 15 bases between. Per the germline V gene, CDR1 is MNHNS and CDR2 is SASEGT. This CDR3 has 15 residues. The CDR3, as DNA: TGTGCCAGCAGTGAGGGGGGCGGTTCAGTCTACGAGCAGTACTTC. Its translation is CASSEGGGSVYEQYF.

The chain couples TRBV6-1 to TRBJ2-5; 9 nucleotides line up with TRBD2. The CDR3 sequence is 18 residues long. V dropped 3 bases and J dropped 0; count of bases not matched to a gene: 11. Germline V gives CDR1 MNHNS, CDR2 SASEGT. The CDR3 loop is CASSDPSAGGLYQETQYF. The CDR3 DNA sequence: TGTGCCAGCAGTGATCCCTCTGCGGGGGGGCTGTACCAAGAGACCCAGTACTTC.

This sequence joins TRBV27 and TRBJ1-4, with D possibly TRBD1 on 6 matching bases. CDR1 MNHEY and CDR2 SMNVEV come from the germline V gene (reference sequence). This CDR3 is 16 amino acids long. Trimming removed 5 bases from V and 5 bases from J, with 18 bases in between. In nucleotides, the CDR3 is TGTGCCAGCAGTCCGTACACAGGGCTGTTAAATGAAAAACTGTTTTTT. Encoded protein: CASSPYTGLLNEKLFF.

The chain joins TRBV28 to TRBJ1-4, with a possible D match to TRBD1 (5 bases). Per germline, CDR1 MDHEN and CDR2 SYDVKM. The CDR3 is 15 residues long. V dropped 3 bases and J dropped 5 bases, with 13 bases sitting between them. The CDR3 DNA sequence: TGTGCCAGCAGTTTGGGGCCGGGACGGAATGAAAAACTGTTTTTT. It specifies CASSLGPGRNEKLFF.

This chain joins TRBV5-1 and TRBJ2-7; 7 bases map to TRBD1. The germline V gene has CDR1 SGHRS and CDR2 YFSETQ. The CDR3 is made up of 15 amino acids. J gave up 6 bases and V 4 bases, and 13 bases lay outside the gene matches. For the CDR3, the DNA is TGCGCCAGCAGCACAACCGGGACAGAGGGGCCCGAGCAGTACTTC. It yields the protein CASSTTGTEGPEQYF.

The chain carries TRBV7-9 and TRBJ2-6, with unresolved D. This CDR3 region has 15 residues. Trimming removed 5 bases at V and 0 bases at J, with 8 bases between. Germline lookup yields CDR1 SEHNR and CDR2 FQNEAQ (reference sequence). The CDR3 bases are TGTGCCAGCAGCCACCCTTTCTCTGGGGCCAACGTCCTGACTTTC. Encoded protein: CASSHPFSGANVLTF.